These 14 T cell receptor beta chains were all obtained from the same sample, sequenced in a study of blood T cell repertoires in COVID-19. Clones were read by immunoSEQ multiplex PCR, and TCRdb kept only the in-frame ones, dropping some. The sample lists 150,000 to 200,000 clones, about 86% occurring once. The specimen was peripheral blood. All receptors come from a woman in her 70s with acute or convalescent COVID-19.

V and J are TRBV5-8 and TRBJ2-1, with TRBD1 matching over 10 bases. Trimming removed 3 bases from V and 5 bases from J; junction bases left unmatched: 2. CDR3 size: 14 residues. The V gene's germline CDR1 is SGHTS and CDR2 YDEGEE. The CDR3 here is CASSWGTGDNEQFF. The DNA of the CDR3 is TGTGCCAGCAGCTGGGGGACAGGGGACAATGAGCAGTTCTTC.

The chain is built from TRBV6-1 and TRBJ2-7; 9 bases agree with TRBD2. The junction had 13 bases not matched to a gene; V was cut back by 1 base and J by 0 bases. This CDR3 comprises 19 residues. Germline V lookup: CDR1 MNHNS, CDR2 SASEGT. The CDR3 DNA sequence: TGTGCCAGCAGTGAAGGGAGCGGGAGGACTAGCAGGAGCTCCTACGAGCAGTACTTC. Translation: CASSEGSGRTSRSSYEQYF.

The chain links TRBV4-1 to TRBJ1-4; 7 bases are shared with TRBD1. The CDR3 contains 16 residues. Trimming took 3 bases from V and 7 from J; bases not matched to a gene: 11. Germline lookup yields CDR1 MGHRA and CDR2 YSYEKL. The CDR3 bases are TGCGCCAGCAGCCATACAGTGGAACAGGGGAGTGAAAAACTGTTTTTT. As protein: CASSHTVEQGSEKLFF.

The rearrangement joins TRBV5-1 to TRBJ2-5; TRBD2 matches at 13 bases. The germline CDR1 and CDR2 sequences are SGHRS and YFSETQ. This CDR3 is 17 amino acids long. The trim removed 2 bases at V and 3 bases at J, leaving 7 bases unmatched. The CDR3 here is CASSLLAGGPIKETQYF. The CDR3 DNA sequence: TGCGCCAGCAGCTTACTAGCGGGAGGGCCAATAAAAGAGACCCAGTACTTC.

The chain links TRBV29-1 to TRBJ2-5; tentative D call: TRBD2 (5 bases). Germline CDR1 reads SQVTM; CDR2 reads ANQGSEA. CDR3 length: 15 residues. V lost 7 bases and J lost 5, with 23 bases in between. The CDR3 coding sequence is TGCAGCGCCCAGAGGGCGATTCTGGAGCGGGAGACCCAGTACTTC. This translates into CSAQRAILERETQYF.

The chain has TRBV5-1 and TRBJ2-3; 13 positions agree with TRBD2. V was pared by 4 bases and J by 2 bases, with 10 bases of the junction left unmatched. From germline, CDR1 is SGHRS and CDR2 YFSETQ. CDR3 size: 18 residues. As DNA, the CDR3 is TGCGCCAGCAGCCTCGAGGGGGGACTAGCGGGGTTCACAGATACGCAGTATTTT. Amino acid sequence: CASSLEGGLAGFTDTQYF.

V gene TRBV28 combines with J gene TRBJ2-3, with D tentatively TRBD1 (5 bases). Germline CDR1 MDHEN, CDR2 SYDVKM. CDR3 length: 18 amino acids. Trimming removed 2 bases at V and 0 bases at J, with 18 bases between. CDR3 coding DNA: TGTGCCAGCAGTTTACTGGGGTCAGGGTACGGTAGCACAGATACGCAGTATTTT. This translates into CASSLLGSGYGSTDTQYF.

V gene TRBV7-3 combines with J gene TRBJ2-2; 11 bases are shared with TRBD1. The germline V gene encodes CDR1 SGHTA and CDR2 FQGTGA. With 4 bases clipped from V and 6 bases from J, the junction kept 4 bases outside the gene matches. There are 15 residues in the CDR3. This CDR3 reads CASSWTGGAAGELFF. The DNA for the CDR3 is TGTGCCAGCAGCTGGACAGGGGGCGCGGCCGGGGAGCTGTTTTTT.

The chain has TRBV7-8 and TRBJ1-2; D might be TRBD1 (5 bases). The CDR3 has 15 residues. Germline-derived CDR1 and CDR2 are SGHVS and FQNEAQ. Deletions cut 3 bases from V and 4 bases from J, with 15 bases between. CDR3 loop: CASSFNGGAGYGYTF. In DNA form, the CDR3 reads TGTGCCAGCAGCTTTAATGGAGGGGCGGGCTATGGCTACACCTTC. The full variable domain, with the rest looked up from reference TRBV7-8 and TRBJ1-2, is GAGVSQSPRYKVAKRGQDVALRCDPISGHVSLFWYQQALGQGPEFLTYFQNEAQLDKSGLPSDRFFAERPEGSVSTLKIQRTQQEDSAVYLCASSFNGGAGYGYTFGSGTRLTVV.

This chain joins TRBV19 and TRBJ1-2; 9 positions match TRBD1. The V segment lost 3 bases and the J segment 6 bases; nucleotides outside the gene matches: 5. CDR3 length: 14 amino acids. Germline CDR1 is LNHDA and CDR2 is SQIVND (reference sequence). In DNA, the CDR3 is TGTGCCAGTAGTATGGACAGGGGATTCCATGGCTACACCTTC. Encoded protein: CASSMDRGFHGYTF.

The CDR3 coding sequence is TGTGCCATCAGTGAGTGGCAGGCCCCTGTAAGCTACACCTTC. The encoded protein is CAISEWQAPVSYTF. J is TRBJ1-2 and V is TRBV10-3; unclear D gene. Germline-derived CDR1 and CDR2 are ENHRY and SYGVKD. Trimming left V 1 base short and J 9 bases short, with 15 bases between. The CDR3 is 14 amino acids.

V is TRBV9 and J is TRBJ2-6, with a tentative D call TRBD1 (5 bases). V was cut by 0 bases and J by 4 bases, with 23 bases left in between. The CDR3 extends over 20 amino acids. Looked up from germline, CDR1 is SGDLS and CDR2 is YYNGEE. The CDR3 coding sequence is TGTGCCAGCAGCGTAGTAGGGGATTCCGCGGTCGGGCGAGGGGCCAACGTCCTGACTTTC. It codes for CASSVVGDSAVGRGANVLTF.

In nucleotides, the CDR3 is TGTGCCAGCAAGGTAGCGGGAACGAATACGCAGTATTTT. Its translation is CASKVAGTNTQYF. The chain has TRBV5-8 and TRBJ2-3; TRBD2 matches 8 bases. After removal of 6 bases from V and 7 bases from J, the junction contained 7 bases not matched to a gene. CDR1 and CDR2 from the germline V gene are SGHTS and YDEGEE. The CDR3 spans 13 residues.

The CDR3 here is CAWSVGQLSNQPQHF. The CDR3 DNA is TGTGCCTGGAGTGTAGGACAGCTAAGCAATCAGCCCCAGCATTTT. The chain couples TRBV30 to TRBJ1-5, with TRBD1 as a possible D gene (6 bases). From germline, CDR1 is GTSNPN and CDR2 SVGIG (reference sequence). Trimming stripped 0 bases from V and 1 base from J, with 10 bases between. CDR3 length: 15 residues.